These T cell receptor beta chains were read from a single sample in a study of OX40 agonist ivuxolimab in advanced cancers. Clones were read by immunoSEQ multiplex PCR, and TCRdb kept only the in-frame ones, dropping some. In the table there are roughly 60,000 clones, around 87% of which are singletons. This material consisted of CD4+ or CD8+ T cells sorted from blood, taken in a trial of the OX40 agonist ivuxolimab. The receptors shown here come from an adult with an advanced solid tumor such as melanoma, head and neck, liver or kidney cancer. Both conserved end residues are part of each CDR3. The D gene is left open where the match is weak. A clone size is listed for some rows: how often the clone was seen (once, few, many), or a class if it is expanded.

v_gene	abundance	j_gene	d_gene	CDR3aa	CDR3nt
TRBV18	once	TRBJ1-3	.	CASAREGQLPIYF	TGTGCCAGCGCCCGGGAGGGCCAGCTCCCCATATATTTT
TRBV7-9	once	TRBJ2-5	TRBD2	CASSISGSSETQYF	TGTGCCAGCAGCATTAGCGGGAGTAGTGAGACCCAGTACTTC
TRBV4-3	few	TRBJ1-1	TRBD1	CASARDSPNQAFF	TGCGCCAGCGCCCGGGACAGCCCGAACCAAGCTTTCTTT
TRBV4-1	.	TRBJ1-5	TRBD1	CASSQGDRDNQPQHF	TGCGCCAGCAGCCAAGGGGACAGGGACAATCAGCCCCAGCATTTT
TRBV7-2	.	TRBJ2-1	.	CASSLVGSSPFF	TGTGCCAGCAGCTTAGTAGGGTCTAGCCCGTTCTTC
TRBV10-3	once	TRBJ2-5	TRBD1	CAISHGTGGETQYF	TGTGCCATCAGCCATGGGACAGGGGGGGAGACCCAGTACTTC
TRBV6-6	.	TRBJ1-1	.	CASSYRGMNTEAFF	TGTGCCAGCAGTTACAGAGGCATGAACACTGAAGCTTTCTTT
TRBV2	.	TRBJ2-7	.	CASRARPGGYYEQYF	TGTGCCAGCAGAGCCCGGCCAGGAGGCTACTACGAGCAGTACTTC
TRBV28	.	TRBJ2-7	.	CASSVGGTYEQYF	TGTGCCAGCAGCGTTGGCGGGACCTACGAGCAGTACTTC
TRBV4-1	.	TRBJ1-5	.	CASSQPPGRGGGQPQHF	TGCGCCAGCAGCCAACCACCAGGCAGGGGTGGAGGACAGCCCCAGCATTTT
TRBV11-3	.	TRBJ2-7	TRBD1	CASSARDRGAEQYF	TGTGCCAGCAGCGCCAGGGACAGGGGGGCCGAGCAGTACTTC
TRBV4-1	once	TRBJ1-5	.	CASSPATDRFHQPQHF	TGCGCCAGCAGCCCTGCAACCGACAGATTCCATCAGCCCCAGCATTTT
TRBV19	.	TRBJ2-3	.	CASSMSWKSVPDTQYF	TGTGCCAGTAGTATGTCGTGGAAGAGCGTCCCAGATACGCAGTATTTT
TRBV6-1	.	TRBJ2-5	.	CASSERHETQYF	TGTGCCAGCAGTGAAAGGCATGAGACCCAGTACTTC
TRBV2	.	TRBJ1-5	.	CASSVGTQGNQPQHF	TGTGCCAGCAGTGTAGGGACGCAAGGCAATCAGCCCCAGCATTTT
TRBV11-2	.	TRBJ1-2	.	CASSLDIGSITYGYTF	TGTGCCAGCAGCTTAGATATCGGCTCCATAACCTATGGCTACACCTTC
TRBV12-2	.	TRBJ2-5	.	CAARASGGDPQETQYF	TGTGCAGCCCGGGCTAGCGGGGGAGACCCTCAAGAGACCCAGTACTTC
TRBV6-1	.	TRBJ1-1	.	CASSEALDAIEAFF	TGTGCCAGCAGTGAAGCTTTGGATGCCATTGAAGCTTTCTTT
TRBV19	.	TRBJ1-1	.	CASSIEWVTEAFF	TGTGCCAGTAGTATAGAGTGGGTCACTGAAGCTTTCTTT
TRBV18	.	TRBJ2-5	.	CASSRVRETQYF	TGTGCCAGCTCACGTGTTCGAGAGACCCAGTACTTC
TRBV14	.	TRBJ2-5	.	CASSPGQMETQYF	TGTGCCAGCAGCCCCGGACAGATGGAGACCCAGTACTTC
TRBV10-3	once	TRBJ2-1	.	CAIEVSSYNEQFF	TGTGCCATTGAAGTAAGCTCCTACAATGAGCAGTTCTTC
TRBV6-5	.	TRBJ2-1	.	CASSYSADEQFF	TGTGCCAGCAGTTACTCCGCGGATGAGCAGTTCTTC
TRBV7-2	.	TRBJ2-3	.	CASSLLGVNTQYF	TGTGCCAGCAGCTTATTGGGGGTAAATACGCAGTATTTT